This TCR beta chain comes out of a study of T cells after yellow fever vaccination. General observations from the study: Although the secondary response was weaker, it peaked faster, at day 5 versus 15.

The CDR3 is made up of 15 amino acids. Germline lookup yields CDR1 KGHSH and CDR2 LQKENI. J gave up 4 bases and V 2 bases, and 3 bases lay outside the gene matches. Comments on this clonotype: What it binds is unknown.

It was through 5'RACE template switching that TCR cDNA was made, with a universal primer site and UMIs added. TCRdb passed the 5' RACE reads through MiXCR, listing each CDR3 protein once. The repertoire holds some 340,000 distinct CDR3 sequences, about 10% seen once, with about 3.5% in the top ten. The receptor's source is a young man who received the YFV17D yellow fever vaccine. The chain employs TRBV18 and TRBJ1-2; 11 positions match TRBD1. The starting material was CD4+ T cells sorted from PBMCs, obtained 45 days after the yellow fever booster vaccination. CDR3 sequence: CASSPGTGGTYGYTF. CDR3 coding DNA: TGTGCCAGCTCACCAGGGACAGGGGGGACCTATGGCTACACCTTC.